Sequencing of this TCR beta chain was carried out in a study of cytomegalovirus exposure and HLA in healthy donors. General observations from the study: Among TCR beta chains, those listed as cytomegalovirus-associated numbered over 150. The productive fraction for most TCR beta V segments was about 90% or about 30% in an earlier analysis. Reportedly, diagnosis of cytomegalovirus status by the classifier showed high specificity and sensitivity.

Both 60 Vbeta primers and 13 Jbeta primers went into the PCR. Original analysis: As a later analysis found, there were tens of millions of unique TCR beta chains, of which some 10 million were shared. Produced via immunoSEQ multiplex PCR; TCRdb's table is partial and in-frame only. The D gene and trimming were derived from the DNA, and the V and J assignments and clone size from that table. The data hold around 200,000 clones, with around 80% observed a single time. About this clone itself: What it binds is unknown.

This CDR3 comprises 19 residues. CDR1 is SQVTM and CDR2 is ANQGSEA in the germline V gene. The genes are TRBV29-1 and TRBJ2-6, with 10 bases aligning to TRBD1. Sequenced: PBMCs. The TCR sequence derives from a girl under 10 years old in good health and CMV-seropositive. The CDR3 sequence is CSRSNRDRGPLSGANVLTF. In DNA form, the CDR3 reads TGCAGTCGAAGCAACCGGGACAGGGGACCCCTCTCTGGGGCCAACGTCCTGACTTTC.